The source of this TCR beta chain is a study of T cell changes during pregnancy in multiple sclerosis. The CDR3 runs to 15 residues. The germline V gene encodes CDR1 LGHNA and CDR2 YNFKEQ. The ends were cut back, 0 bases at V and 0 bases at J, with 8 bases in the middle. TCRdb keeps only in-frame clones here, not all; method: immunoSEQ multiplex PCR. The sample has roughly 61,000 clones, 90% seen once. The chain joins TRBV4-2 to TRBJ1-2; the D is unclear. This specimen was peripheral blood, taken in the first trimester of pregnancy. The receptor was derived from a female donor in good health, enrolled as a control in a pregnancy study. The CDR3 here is CASSQEWATNYGYTF. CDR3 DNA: TGTGCCAGCAGCCAAGAGTGGGCCACTAACTATGGCTACACCTTC.